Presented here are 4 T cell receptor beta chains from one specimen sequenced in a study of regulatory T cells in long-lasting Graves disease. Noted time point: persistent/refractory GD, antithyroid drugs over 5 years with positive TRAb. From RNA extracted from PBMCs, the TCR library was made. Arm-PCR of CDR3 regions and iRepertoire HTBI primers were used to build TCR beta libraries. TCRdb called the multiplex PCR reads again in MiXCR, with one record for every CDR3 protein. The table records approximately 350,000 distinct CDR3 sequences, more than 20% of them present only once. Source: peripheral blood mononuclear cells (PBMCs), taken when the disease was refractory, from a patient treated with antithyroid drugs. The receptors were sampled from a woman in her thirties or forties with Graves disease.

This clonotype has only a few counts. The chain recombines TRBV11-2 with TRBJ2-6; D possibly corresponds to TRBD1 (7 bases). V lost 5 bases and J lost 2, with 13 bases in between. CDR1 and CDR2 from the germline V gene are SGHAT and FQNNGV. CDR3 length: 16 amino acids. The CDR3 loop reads CASSIIRGAGANVLTF. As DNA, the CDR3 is TGTGCCAGCAGCATCATCAGGGGGGCTGGGGCCAACGTCCTGACTTTC.

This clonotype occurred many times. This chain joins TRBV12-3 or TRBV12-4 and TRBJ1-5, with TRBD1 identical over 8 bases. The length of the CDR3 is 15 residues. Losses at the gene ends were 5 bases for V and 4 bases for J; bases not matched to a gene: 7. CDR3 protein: CASSPGQGGNQPQHF. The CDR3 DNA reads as TGTGCCAGCAGTCCAGGACAGGGTGGTAATCAGCCCCAGCATTTT.

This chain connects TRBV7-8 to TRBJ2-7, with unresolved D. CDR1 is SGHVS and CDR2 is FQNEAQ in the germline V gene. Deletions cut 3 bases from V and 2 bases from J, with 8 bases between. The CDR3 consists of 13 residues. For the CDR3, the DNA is TGTGCCAGCAGCTTCGATTTACCCTACGAGCAGTACTTC. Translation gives CASSFDLPYEQYF.

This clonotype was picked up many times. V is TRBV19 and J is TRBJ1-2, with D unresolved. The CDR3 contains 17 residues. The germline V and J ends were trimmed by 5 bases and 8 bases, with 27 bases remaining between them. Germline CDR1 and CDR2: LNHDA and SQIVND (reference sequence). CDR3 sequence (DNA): TGTGCCAGTAGTGGGGTTTTGACCTTGATCGCGGATCTCGGCTACACCTTC. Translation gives CASSGVLTLIADLGYTF.